Listed below are T cell receptor beta chains from one sample, sequenced in a study of regulatory T cells in long-lasting Graves disease. TCRdb re-called the multiplex PCR reads with MiXCR, one entry per CDR3 protein. The data show 300,000 to 400,000 distinct CDR3 sequences, 16% seen once. The same sample was also used in a study of T cells in Graves' hyperthyroidism and ophthalmopathy.

Source: peripheral blood mononuclear cells (PBMCs), taken at new diagnosis, from a patient treated with antithyroid drugs. These receptors all come from a man aged 40-50 years with Graves disease. CDR3s include the opening cysteine and the closing phenylalanine or tryptophan. A D gene is named only where the DNA matches it firmly. Clone size is stated in some rows and not others, as once, few, many or a class when expanded.

TRBD2	TRBJ2-1	.	TRBV7-7	17	TGTGCCAGCAGCCCGGGGACTAGCGGGGGGGGCTACAATGAGCAGTTCTTC	CASSPGTSGGGYNEQFF
.	TRBJ1-5	.	TRBV27	14	TGTGCCAGCAGTCTCCGGGAGGGGGATCAGCCCCAGCATTTT	CASSLREGDQPQHF
.	TRBJ2-1	.	TRBV5-4	12	TGTGCCAGCAGCTTGACCCAAGGGGAGCAGTTCTTC	CASSLTQGEQFF
.	TRBJ1-2	many	TRBV2	14	TGTGCCAGCACATCCAGTGTGGGTCACTATGGCTACACCTTC	CASTSSVGHYGYTF
.	TRBJ1-3	many	TRBV6-1	18	TGTGCCAGCACTTTAAAACCGGGACACCCAAGGGCTGGAAACACCATATATTTT	CASTLKPGHPRAGNTIYF
.	TRBJ1-4	few	TRBV12-3/TRBV12-4	14	TGTGCCAGCAGTTTCGGGGCGATTCGGGAAAAACTGTTTTTT	CASSFGAIREKLFF
TRBD2	TRBJ2-1	many	TRBV6-2/TRBV6-3	11	TGTGCCAGCAGTGGTAGCGGGGTGGAGTTCTTC	CASSGSGVEFF
.	TRBJ2-7	.	TRBV5-1	13	TGCGCCAGCAGGCCGCAGGGGACCTACGAGCAGTACTTC	CASRPQGTYEQYF
.	TRBJ2-1	many	TRBV11-1	12	TGTGCCAGCAGCCAGGCAGCCCGCGAGCAGTTCTTC	CASSQAAREQFF
.	TRBJ2-7	many	TRBV6-5	13	TGTGCCAGCAGTTACGGGATCCCCGGCGAGCAGTACTTC	CASSYGIPGEQYF
TRBD2	TRBJ2-3	many	TRBV18	18	TGTGCCAGCTCACCACATATTCCTAGCGGGGGATGCTCAGATACGCAGTATTTT	CASSPHIPSGGCSDTQYF
.	TRBJ1-5	.	TRBV28	15	TGTGCCAGCAGTTCTCCCGGGACACCGAATCAGCCCCAGCATTTT	CASSSPGTPNQPQHF
.	TRBJ2-5	many	TRBV13	14	TGTGCCAGCAGCTCAAGACAAATCCAAGAGACCCAGTACTTC	CASSSRQIQETQYF
TRBD1	TRBJ1-3	many	TRBV28	16	TGTGCCAGCAGTTGGGGGGACAGGACCTCTGGAAACACCATATATTTT	CASSWGDRTSGNTIYF
.	TRBJ1-4	many	TRBV20-1	11	TGCAGTGCTAGAAATAATGAAAAACTGTTTTTT	CSARNNEKLFF
.	TRBJ2-7	.	TRBV10-2	12	TGCGCCAGCAGTGCCCTTGAGGTCGAGCAGTACTTC	CASSALEVEQYF
.	TRBJ1-1	many	TRBV6-2/TRBV6-3	12	TGTGCCAGCAGTTACTCGGGTGGAGAAGCTTTCTTT	CASSYSGGEAFF
.	TRBJ2-5	many	TRBV2	14	TGTGCCAGCCTGCTCGGGACGCCGCCTGAGACCCAGTACTTC	CASLLGTPPETQYF
.	TRBJ2-3	.	TRBV9	14	TGTGCCAGCAGCGTATTCGCAGGGGGGGATACGCAGTATTTT	CASSVFAGGDTQYF
TRBD1	TRBJ2-2	.	TRBV5-1	15	TGCGCCAGCAGCATAACAGCACAGGGGACCGGGGAGCTGTTTTTT	CASSITAQGTGELFF
.	TRBJ2-5	many	TRBV6-1	16	TGTGCCAGCAGTGTGGGACTCACGAGAATCCAAGAGACCCAGTACTTC	CASSVGLTRIQETQYF
TRBD1	TRBJ2-5	many	TRBV5-1	16	TGCGCCAGCAGCTTGGGGGACAGGGGAGACCAAGAGACCCAGTACTTC	CASSLGDRGDQETQYF
TRBD1	TRBJ1-2	.	TRBV6-1	13	TGTGCCAGCAGGCCGACAGGGTACTATGGCTACACCTTC	CASRPTGYYGYTF
.	TRBJ2-1	many	TRBV5-5	12	TGTGCCAGCAGCCCGCCCCGGTGGGAGCAGTTCTTC	CASSPPRWEQFF
.	TRBJ1-1	.	TRBV9	13	TGTGCTAGTGGTTTGGCCCCCCAGACTGAAGCTTTCTTT	CASGLAPQTEAFF
.	TRBJ2-3	many	TRBV7-3	13	TGTGCCAGCAGCTTTCGGCGCAGCGATACGCAGTATTTT	CASSFRRSDTQYF
.	TRBJ1-2	.	TRBV30	16	TGTGCCTGGAGTAGCACCGGGACCCCGGGGCCGTATGGCTACACCTTC	CAWSSTGTPGPYGYTF
.	TRBJ2-3	.	TRBV9	17	TGTGCCAGCAGCGTAGCCCCTAGGGGGTTTGACACAGATACGCAGTATTTT	CASSVAPRGFDTDTQYF
.	TRBJ1-2	.	TRBV30	14	TGTGCCTGGGACAGGACTCCCAATTATGGAGGCTACACCTTC	CAWDRTPNYGGYTF
TRBD1	TRBJ2-2	many	TRBV2	15	TGTGCCAGCACAATACAGGGGAGAGGGACCGGGGAGCTGTTTTTT	CASTIQGRGTGELFF
TRBD1	TRBJ1-4	many	TRBV30	14	TGTGCCTGGAGCACAGGGGATTGGGGTGAAAAACTGTTTTTT	CAWSTGDWGEKLFF
.	TRBJ1-1	many	TRBV30	13	TGTGCCTGGAGTGTAAATGAGGGGACTGAAGCTTTCTTT	CAWSVNEGTEAFF
.	TRBJ1-1	many	TRBV11-2	14	TGTGCCAGCAGCTTAGATATAGGAAGCACTGAAGCTTTCTTT	CASSLDIGSTEAFF
.	TRBJ2-5	many	TRBV7-2	15	TGTGCCAGCAGCCTGCTAGGTAGCAGACAAGAGACCCAGTACTTC	CASSLLGSRQETQYF
.	TRBJ2-3	many	TRBV2	15	TGTGCCAGCAGCAAGAATGGGGACTTCACAGATACGCAGTATTTT	CASSKNGDFTDTQYF
TRBD2	TRBJ2-3	once	TRBV12-3/TRBV12-4	19	TGTGCCAGCAGTTTCAAGTCCTTGGGACTAGCGGGGGGGCCAGATACGCAGTATTTT	CASSFKSLGLAGGPDTQYF
.	TRBJ1-4	many	TRBV28	13	TGTGCCAGCAGATTTCCGGGGGCCGAAAAACTGTTTTTT	CASRFPGAEKLFF
TRBD1	TRBJ1-6	few	TRBV2	18	TGTGCCGGGGAAAGGGACAGGGGGTTCATGGACTATAATTCACCCCTCCACTTT	CAGERDRGFMDYNSPLHF
.	TRBJ2-7	many	TRBV2	15	TGTGCCAGCAGTGAAGCGGAAAAAGCCTCCTACGAGCAGTACTTC	CASSEAEKASYEQYF
.	TRBJ1-3	many	TRBV2	15	TGTGCCAGCAGAGCAGGGGCCCACTCTGGAAACACCATATATTTT	CASRAGAHSGNTIYF
.	TRBJ1-2	many	TRBV10-3	12	TGTGCCATCAGTGACAGGGGAGAGGGCTACACCTTC	CAISDRGEGYTF